These 21 T cell receptor beta chains originate from one sample sequenced in a study of graft-versus-host responses after intestinal transplantation. Each mixed lymphocyte reaction held 200,000 CFSE-labeled responders and 200,000 irradiated violet-dye-labeled stimulators. The table came from immunoSEQ multiplex PCR; TCRdb's copy has only in-frame clones and leaves some out. The repertoire consists of several thousand clones, with around 30% occurring once and the leading ten covering 2% to 2.5%. Sequencing was performed on alloreactive CD8+ T cells from a mixed lymphocyte reaction culture, taken before intestinal transplant. As for subset: CFSE-low proliferating T cells sorted from approximately six-day pre-transplant mixed lymphocyte reaction (GvH or HvG direction). These receptor sequences come from a human patient who received an intestinal transplant.

This clone was observed a handful of times. The chain recombines TRBV5-1 with TRBJ2-7; D possibly corresponds to TRBD2 (6 bases). Between the trimmed V and J ends, which lost 4 bases and 1 base, there was a span of 12 bases. The CDR3 is 14 residues long. The V gene's germline CDR1 is SGHRS and CDR2 YFSETQ. The CDR3 reads CASSLLGGSYEQYF. The CDR3 region has the DNA TGCGCCAGCAGCCTATTGGGGGGATCCTACGAGCAGTACTTC.

The V call is TRBV27, the J call TRBJ2-1, with 9 bases identical to TRBD2. J was trimmed by 10 bases and V by 6 bases; bases with no gene match: 4. This CDR3 is built from 12 residues. Germline CDR1 reads MNHEY; CDR2 reads SMNVEV (reference sequence). CDR3 loop: CASRGLAFEQFF. The DNA of the CDR3 is TGTGCCAGCAGGGGACTAGCCTTCGAGCAGTTCTTC.

This clone turned up a few times. The chain employs TRBV14 and TRBJ2-1, with a weak D call TRBD2 (5 bases). The CDR3 totals 11 residues. Germline CDR1 SGHDN, CDR2 FVKESK. Trimming removed 1 base from V and 11 bases from J, with 6 bases in between. The CDR3, as DNA: TGTGCCAGCAGCCAAGGCGGGCAGCAGTTCTTC. It translates to CASSQGGQQFF. The whole variable domain, filled in from reference TRBV14 and TRBJ2-1, reads EAGVTQFPSHSVIEKGQTVTLRCDPISGHDNLYWYRRVMGKEIKFLLHFVKESKQDESGMPNNRFLAERTGGTYSTLKVQPAELEDSGVYFCASSQGGQQFFGPGTRLTVL.

The rearrangement uses TRBV30 and TRBJ2-1; D remains ambiguous. Looked up from germline, CDR1 is GTSNPN and CDR2 is SVGIG (reference sequence). Trimming pared 2 bases from V and 7 bases from J, leaving 9 bases between. The CDR3 sequence is 12 residues long. This CDR3 reads CAWSPVGNEQFF. The CDR3 region has the DNA TGTGCCTGGAGTCCGGTCGGGAATGAGCAGTTCTTC.

This clone was detected only a few times. The chain is built from TRBV5-1 and TRBJ1-1, with D perhaps matching TRBD1 (5 bases). Germline values: CDR1 SGHRS, CDR2 YFSETQ. Trimming removed 4 bases at V and 6 bases at J, with 13 bases between. The CDR3 has 13 residues. DNA for the CDR3: TGCGCCAGCAGCCTGGGGGTTGGGCCTGAAGCTTTCTTT. Amino acids: CASSLGVGPEAFF.

This clone was seen only a few times. V gene TRBV2 combines with J gene TRBJ2-2; D unclear. V was trimmed by 8 bases and J by 2 bases, leaving 6 bases between them. Germline V gene data show CDR1 as SNHLY and CDR2 as FYNNEI. This CDR3 spans 12 amino acids. CDR3 protein: CASATNTGELFF. The DNA for the CDR3 is TGTGCCAGCGCCACAAACACCGGGGAGCTGTTTTTT.

The rearrangement uses TRBV30 and TRBJ2-3; D gene uncertain. Trimming took off 3 bases at V and 2 bases at J, with 12 bases between the two ends. The CDR3 is made up of 14 amino acids. CDR1 and CDR2 (germline): GTSNPN, SVGIG (reference sequence). The DNA for the CDR3 is TGTGCCTGGAGCGGCGCGTGGGCCACAGATACGCAGTATTTT. This gives the protein CAWSGAWATDTQYF.

This clone showed up just a few times. This chain uses TRBV30 with TRBJ2-5, with 14 bases fitting TRBD2. CDR3 length: 15 residues. From germline, CDR1 is GTSNPN and CDR2 SVGIG (reference sequence). The ends lost 0 bases at V and 5 bases at J; junction bases unmatched: 2. The CDR3 reads CAWSVGTSGSETQYF. The CDR3 nucleotides read TGTGCCTGGAGTGTAGGGACTAGCGGGAGTGAGACCCAGTACTTC.

This clone ranks as medium-sized. The chain employs TRBV7-9 and TRBJ1-3; D is unresolved. The CDR3 sequence is 14 residues long. Trimming cost V 7 bases and J 0 bases, with 10 bases left between them. Germline CDR1 is SEHNR and CDR2 is FQNEAQ (reference sequence). The CDR3 DNA is TGTGCCAGCACCCCCGGAGGCTCTGGAAACACCATATATTTT. Its protein product is CASTPGGSGNTIYF.

The DNA for the CDR3 is TGTGCCAGTAGTATCGGCCTAGCGGGAGCCGAGCAGTACTTC. Protein: CASSIGLAGAEQYF. The genes are TRBV19 and TRBJ2-7; 10 bases map to TRBD2. The germline CDR1 and CDR2 sequences are LNHDA and SQIVND (reference sequence). With 3 bases clipped from V and 6 bases from J, the junction kept 5 bases outside the gene matches. The CDR3 runs to 14 residues.

The chain combines TRBV5-6 with TRBJ2-5, with 10 bases that match TRBD1. Germline CDR1 is SGHDT and CDR2 is YYEEEE. This CDR3 comprises 17 residues. Unmatched junction bases numbered 13, after V lost 4 bases and J lost 4 bases. CDR3 DNA: TGTGCCAGCAGCCGTAGATACCCGGGACAGGGGACAGAGACCCAGTACTTC. Protein product: CASSRRYPGQGTETQYF.

The chain uses TRBV13 and TRBJ1-2; D perhaps matches TRBD1 (6 bases). The V and J ends lost 5 bases and 8 bases respectively, with 21 bases between them. CDR3 length: 15 residues. CDR1 is PRHDT, CDR2 FYEKMQ, per germline (reference sequence). The CDR3 is CASSQSLDRLGGYTF. The CDR3, as DNA: TGTGCCAGCAGCCAATCTCTAGACAGGCTGGGAGGCTACACCTTC.

The J gene is TRBJ1-2, the V gene TRBV2; a possible D gene is TRBD1 (5 bases). CDR1 and CDR2 from the germline V gene are SNHLY and FYNNEI. The V gene lost 1 base and the J gene lost 4 bases, with 16 bases spanning the gap. The CDR3 length is 16 residues. CDR3 sequence (DNA): TGTGCCAGCAGTGAAGGGGGGGTCGGTAAAGGCTATGGCTACACCTTC. Translating gives CASSEGGVGKGYGYTF.

The chain uses TRBV4-2 and TRBJ2-2; 8 bases map to TRBD2. Germline assignment: CDR1 LGHNA and CDR2 YNFKEQ. The CDR3 has 16 amino acids. V trimming: 0 bases; J trimming: 6 bases; junction bases outside the gene matches: 6. The CDR3 sequence: CASSQDGAGEAGELFF. CDR3 DNA: TGTGCCAGCAGCCAAGATGGAGCGGGAGAGGCCGGGGAGCTGTTTTTT.

A few counts support this clone. The chain combines TRBV12-5 with TRBJ2-5, with 11 bases matching TRBD2. The germline gives CDR1 LGHNT, CDR2 FRNRAP. This CDR3 contains 15 residues. The trim removed 8 bases at V and 1 base at J, leaving 6 bases unmatched. CDR3 sequence (DNA): TGTGCTAGTTGTGCTAGCGGGGGGACCCAAGAGACCCAGTACTTC. Translation gives CASCASGGTQETQYF.

By share, this clone counts as medium-sized. The rearrangement links TRBV6-1 to TRBJ1-1; D unclear. Per the germline V gene, CDR1 is MNHNS and CDR2 is SASEGT. The CDR3 runs to 14 residues. V was pared by 0 bases and J by 1 base, with 6 bases between. Here the CDR3 reads CASSEANSNTEAFF. CDR3 nucleotide sequence: TGTGCCAGCAGTGAAGCCAACTCGAACACTGAAGCTTTCTTT.

The chain links TRBV6-1 to TRBJ1-1, with D maybe TRBD1 (5 bases). This CDR3 comprises 14 residues. Per germline, CDR1 MNHNS and CDR2 SASEGT. Trimming stripped 2 bases from V and 3 bases from J, with 10 bases between. The CDR3 coding sequence is TGTGCCAGCAGTGAACGGGGACTACACACTGAAGCTTTCTTT. It yields the protein CASSERGLHTEAFF.

This clone is termed medium-sized. The chain employs TRBV4-1 and TRBJ1-5; TRBD1 agrees at 7 bases. Germline CDR1 is MGHRA and CDR2 is YSYEKL. This CDR3 spans 16 amino acids. The J segment lost 5 bases and the V segment lost 1 base, leaving 8 bases of the junction unmatched. The CDR3 is CASSQGAGGIYQPQHF. CDR3 nucleotide sequence: TGCGCCAGCAGCCAAGGGGCAGGGGGAATTTATCAGCCCCAGCATTTT.

This clone is medium-sized within its sample. The rearrangement links TRBV7-9 to TRBJ1-4, with TRBD1 matching 9 bases. There are 15 residues in the CDR3. Per the germline V gene, CDR1 is SEHNR and CDR2 is FQNEAQ (reference sequence). J was trimmed by 7 bases and V by 1 base; bases with no gene match: 4. The DNA of the CDR3 is TGTGCCAGCAGCTTAGTCGGACAGGGGACTGAAAAACTGTTTTTT. Translating gives CASSLVGQGTEKLFF.

A few counts support this clone. The V gene is TRBV7-9, the J gene TRBJ2-1; D gene unclear. CDR3 length: 13 residues. Trimming left V 2 bases short and J 9 bases short, with 11 bases between. Per the germline V gene, CDR1 is SEHNR and CDR2 is FQNEAQ (reference sequence). CDR3 in DNA: TGTGCCAGCAGCTTAACAGAGCTCCTTGAGCAGTTCTTC. Amino acid sequence: CASSLTELLEQFF.

This clone was picked up a small number of times. This chain links TRBV4-2 with TRBJ2-5, with 7 nucleotides matching TRBD2. CDR1 and CDR2 from the germline V gene are LGHNA and YNFKEQ. The J segment lost 2 bases and the V segment lost 1 base, leaving 13 bases of the junction unmatched. This CDR3 is 18 amino acids long. CDR3: CASSQGWVLASWQETQYF. The CDR3 nucleotides are TGTGCCAGCAGCCAAGGATGGGTACTAGCGTCGTGGCAAGAGACCCAGTACTTC.